The next 4 T cell receptor beta chains were all read from a single sample in a study of human thymus T cells. Profiled with immunoSEQ multiplex PCR; TCRdb holds only in-frame clones, not every one. In the table there are fewer than 55,000 clones, about 93% of which are singletons. The sample comprised blood. The receptor source for this set is a boy younger than two with a congenital heart defect but otherwise immunologically healthy.

The chain links TRBV10-3 to TRBJ1-2; 7 nucleotides agree with TRBD1. Germline CDR1 is ENHRY and CDR2 is SYGVKD. Trimming removed 0 bases from V and 2 bases from J; junction bases left unmatched: 6. The length of the CDR3 is 16 residues. CDR3 sequence (DNA): TGTGCCATCAGTGAGTCCGAAACAGGGGCCAACTATGGCTACACCTTC. Translation: CAISESETGANYGYTF.

The chain combines TRBV30 with TRBJ1-1; no clear D. Germline V gives CDR1 GTSNPN, CDR2 SVGIG (reference sequence). The CDR3 totals 13 residues. V was shortened by 2 bases and J by 0 bases, with 7 bases between the two germline ends. CDR3 DNA: TGTGCCTGGAGTTCAACAATGAACACTGAAGCTTTCTTT. This sequence encodes CAWSSTMNTEAFF.

V and J are TRBV5-1 and TRBJ2-3; D call uncertain. There are 11 residues in the CDR3. CDR1 is SGHRS, CDR2 YFSETQ, per germline. V lost 3 bases to trimming and J lost 4 bases, with 3 bases between them. The CDR3 nucleotides read TGCGCCAGCAGCTGGGCAGATACGCAGTATTTT. This encodes CASSWADTQYF.

The V call is TRBV7-3, the J call TRBJ1-5; D gene unclear. Germline values: CDR1 SGHTA, CDR2 FQGTGA. The CDR3 runs 13 residues. Trimming left V 2 bases short and J 1 base short, with 3 bases between. This chain's CDR3 is CASSLQSNQPQHF. CDR3 bases: TGTGCCAGCAGCTTACAGAGCAATCAGCCCCAGCATTTT.